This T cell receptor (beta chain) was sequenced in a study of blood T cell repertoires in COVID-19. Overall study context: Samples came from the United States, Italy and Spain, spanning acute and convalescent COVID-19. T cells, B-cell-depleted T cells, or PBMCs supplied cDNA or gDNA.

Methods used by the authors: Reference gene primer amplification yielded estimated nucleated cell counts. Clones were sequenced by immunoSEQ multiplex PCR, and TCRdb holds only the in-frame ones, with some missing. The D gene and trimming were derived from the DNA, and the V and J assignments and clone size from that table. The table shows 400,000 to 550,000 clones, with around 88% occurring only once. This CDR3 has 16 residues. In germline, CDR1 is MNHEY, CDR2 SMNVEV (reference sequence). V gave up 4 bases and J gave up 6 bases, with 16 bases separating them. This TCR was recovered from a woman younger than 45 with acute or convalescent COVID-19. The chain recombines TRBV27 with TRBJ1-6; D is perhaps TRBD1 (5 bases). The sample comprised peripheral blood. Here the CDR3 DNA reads TGTGCCAGCAGTTGGGCCACCGGACAACGTAATTCACCCCTCCACTTT. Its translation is CASSWATGQRNSPLHF.